This T cell receptor beta chain was found in a study of blood T cells in healthy people across ages. Study-level results: Total diversity from one million sequenced T cells was likely underestimated.

Total RNA was isolated from each sample in quantities of at least 6 micrograms. Primers used in a second PCR of about 7 to 12 cycles were a sample-barcoded 5' primer and a J-beta primer mix. Via MiXCR, TCRdb re-called the 5' RACE reads, giving one row per CDR3 protein. Of over a million distinct CDR3 sequences in the sample, approximately 40% are singletons; the top ten hold 7.9%. V lost 6 bases to trimming and J lost 6 bases; unmatched junction nucleotides: 6. The germline gives CDR1 ENHRY, CDR2 SYGVKD. CDR3 length equals 15 residues. As regards this clonotype: What it binds is unknown.

The specimen was blood. The chain has TRBV10-3 and TRBJ1-6; 9 bases are shared with TRBD1. The TCR comes from a woman between 18 and 29 years old in good health. The DNA of the CDR3 is TGTGCCATCAGACCCGGGACAGGGCTTAATTCACCCCTCCACTTT. It yields the protein CAIRPGTGLNSPLHF.